This passage covers 10 T cell receptor beta chains from one sample sequenced in a study of blood T cell repertoires in COVID-19. The table came from immunoSEQ multiplex PCR; TCRdb's copy has only in-frame clones and leaves some out. The sample has about 270,000 clones, less than 85% seen once. Sample: peripheral blood. These TCRs come from a human donor with COVID-19, enrolled during active disease. The donor label of this sample is uncertain.

This clone was picked up a small number of times. The chain combines TRBV7-2 with TRBJ2-3; tentative D call: TRBD1 (5 bases). From germline, CDR1 is SGHTA and CDR2 FQGNSA. This CDR3 spans 13 amino acids. The ends were cut back, 5 bases at V and 4 bases at J, with 10 bases in the middle. The chain's CDR3 is CASSLGHPDTQYF. The CDR3 DNA reads TGTGCCAGCAGCCTGGGGCATCCAGATACGCAGTATTTT.

This chain links TRBV6-6 with TRBJ2-2; 7 positions match TRBD1. The germline V gene encodes CDR1 MNHNY and CDR2 SVGAGI (reference sequence). The length of the CDR3 is 14 residues. The ends lost 8 bases at V and 6 bases at J; junction bases unmatched: 9. CDR3 coding DNA: TGTGCCAGCGTGTACGAGGGGGCGGCCGGGGAGCTGTTTTTT. It yields the protein CASVYEGAAGELFF.

This clone was observed a few times. The chain couples TRBV10-2 to TRBJ2-7; tentative D call: TRBD2 (6 bases). The CDR3 has 17 residues. V lost 0 bases and J lost 6, with 21 bases in between. CDR1 is WSHSY, CDR2 SAAADI, per germline. The CDR3 reads CASSESGRPGVVSEQYF. CDR3 nucleotide sequence: TGCGCCAGCAGTGAGTCCGGTCGTCCGGGGGTCGTCTCCGAGCAGTACTTC.

This rearrangement joins TRBV6-4 to TRBJ2-7, with D possibly being TRBD2 (6 bases). Germline CDR1 MRHNA, CDR2 SNTAGT. CDR3 size: 18 residues. The germline V and J ends were trimmed by 4 bases and 2 bases, with 24 bases remaining between them. Written as DNA, the CDR3 is TGTGCCAGCAGTGGGGAAATGGTATTAGCGGAGACCCCCTACGAGCAGTACTTC. Its translation is CASSGEMVLAETPYEQYF.

This clone was picked up one time. V gene TRBV3-1 (or the pseudogene TRBV3-2) combines with J gene TRBJ2-3; TRBD2 agrees at 9 bases. J was trimmed by 0 bases and V by 3 bases; bases with no gene match: 7. The CDR3 loop spans 17 amino acids. Germline V gene sequence: CDR1 LGHDT, CDR2 YNNKEL (reference sequence). The CDR3 reads CASSQELAGPSTDTQYF. The CDR3 DNA reads as TGTGCCAGCAGCCAGGAACTAGCGGGTCCCAGCACAGATACGCAGTATTTT.

The V gene is TRBV11-3, the J gene TRBJ2-5; perhaps TRBD2 as D (5 bases). This CDR3 is built from 14 residues. Trimming took off 7 bases at V and 1 base at J, with 13 bases between the two ends. The germline V gene has CDR1 SGHNT and CDR2 YENEEA. The CDR3, as DNA: TGTGCCAGCAAGCGGTCCAGAAGCCAAGAGACCCAGTACTTC. This codes for CASKRSRSQETQYF.

This chain uses TRBV6-2 or TRBV6-3 with TRBJ1-6; D remains ambiguous. This CDR3 region has 17 residues. Between the trimmed V and J ends, which lost 6 bases and 0 bases, there was a span of 15 bases. Per germline, CDR1 MNHEY and CDR2 SVGEGT. CDR3 residues: CASSQPRESSYNSPLHF. CDR3 in DNA: TGTGCCAGCAGCCAACCCCGGGAGAGCTCCTATAATTCACCCCTCCACTTT.

The chain employs TRBV19 and TRBJ1-3; a possible D gene is TRBD1 (6 bases). Germline-derived CDR1 and CDR2 are LNHDA and SQIVND (reference sequence). V was pared by 2 bases and J by 2 bases, with 16 bases between. The CDR3 extends over 17 amino acids. The chain's CDR3 is CASSILAGARTGNTIYF. The CDR3 region has the DNA TGTGCCAGTAGTATACTGGCAGGGGCCAGGACTGGAAACACCATATATTTT.

This chain links TRBV28 with TRBJ1-2, with a tentative D call TRBD1 (5 bases). V shed 1 base and J shed 1 base, with 16 bases lying between them. The germline CDR1 and CDR2 sequences are MDHEN and SYDVKM. This CDR3 comprises 17 residues. The CDR3 here is CASSLFLGSGHNYGYTF. In DNA form, the CDR3 reads TGTGCCAGCAGTTTATTTCTGGGGTCAGGGCATAACTATGGCTACACCTTC.

This sequence joins TRBV19 and TRBJ1-1; D perhaps matches TRBD1 (5 bases). Germline CDR1 reads LNHDA; CDR2 reads SQIVND (reference sequence). V was cut by 3 bases and J by 3 bases, with 11 bases left in between. The CDR3 spans 14 residues. In DNA form, the CDR3 reads TGTGCCAGTAGTATGGGTGCGGGGGACACTGAAGCTTTCTTT. Protein sequence: CASSMGAGDTEAFF. Together with reference TRBV19 and TRBJ1-1, the CDR3 gives the full variable domain: DGGITQSPKYLFRKEGQNVTLSCEQNLNHDAMYWYRQDPGQGLRLIYYSQIVNDFQKGDIAEGYSVSREKKESFPLTVTSAQKNPTAFYLCASSMGAGDTEAFFGQGTRLTVV.